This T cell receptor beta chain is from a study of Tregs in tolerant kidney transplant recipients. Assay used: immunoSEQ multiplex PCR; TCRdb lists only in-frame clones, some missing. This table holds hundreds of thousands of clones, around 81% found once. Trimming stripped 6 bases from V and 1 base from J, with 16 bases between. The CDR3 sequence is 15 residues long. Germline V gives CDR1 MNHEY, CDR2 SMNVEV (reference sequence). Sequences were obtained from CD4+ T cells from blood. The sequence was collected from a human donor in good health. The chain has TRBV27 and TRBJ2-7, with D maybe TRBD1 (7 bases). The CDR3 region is CASRPEGAGSYEQYF. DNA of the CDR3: TGTGCCAGCAGACCGGAGGGGGCGGGGTCCTACGAGCAGTACTTC.